This TCR beta chain appears in the sequencing data of a study of shared clonotypes between healthy human individuals. TCRdb's copy holds only in-frame clones and misses some; the assay was immunoSEQ multiplex PCR. The sample has approximately 1.5 million clones, 95% to 99% seen once. The CDR3 is 15 amino acids. The ends lost 6 bases at V and 7 bases at J; junction bases unmatched: 13. Germline values: CDR1 MNHEY, CDR2 SMNVEV (reference sequence). The chain links TRBV27 to TRBJ2-7, with 9 nucleotides matching TRBD1. The TCR sequence derives from a man aged 30 to 45 in good health. Input material: naive CD4+ T cells sorted from blood. The subset is: CD45RA+ positively selected. The CDR3 is CASRMGQGPHQEQYF. The CDR3 DNA reads TGTGCCAGCAGAATGGGACAGGGTCCCCATCAAGAGCAGTACTTC.